This T cell receptor beta chain emerged from a study of response to subunit inactivated influenza vaccine. V lost 2 bases, J lost 6 bases, and 14 bases lay in between. The CDR3 loop spans 14 amino acids. Germline CDR1 SGHTA, CDR2 FQGNSA. Study-wide points: Only a handful of new T cells, the authors suggested, are recruited with each seasonal influenza vaccination.

As regards this clonotype: Its antigen is unknown.

TCRdb re-called the RT-PCR reads with MiXCR, one entry per CDR3 protein. The sample has hundreds of thousands of distinct CDR3 sequences, around 15% seen once. The chain uses TRBV7-2 and TRBJ2-7, with no clear D. This clonotype was sampled from a man in his fifties who received an inactivated influenza vaccine. The sequencing here drew on PBMCs from blood, taken around 14 days before vaccination. The CDR3, as DNA: TGTGCCAGCAGCTTAAGTTCCGTCAGGTCCGAGCAGTACTTC. Its translation: CASSLSSVRSEQYF.